This T cell receptor beta chain stems from a study of T cells after posttransplantation cyclophosphamide. Study-wide findings and caveats: Tissue-infiltrating T cells from skin or gut overlapped little with blood T cells. Donor CD8+ memory clones often dominated recipient blood repertoires at later times. Recipient CMV seropositivity and CMV reactivation strongly tracked TRB clonality.

On this clone itself: Its specificity is not known.

From germline, CDR1 is MNHEY and CDR2 SMNVEV (reference sequence). The CDR3 spans 14 residues. Between the trimmed V and J ends, which lost 4 bases and 2 bases, there was a span of 11 bases. Method: immunoSEQ multiplex PCR; TCRdb's copy keeps in-frame clones and lacks some. The sample carries 20,000 or so clones, around 68% recorded once. Treatment was busulfan-fludarabine conditioning, a marrow graft, and cyclophosphamide on days +3 and +4. This clonotype originated in a male patient aged 25-45 years who received an allogeneic stem cell transplant from a related donor, was CMV-positive, and had acute GVHD only. Among the T cells, some may be from the graft donor. The J gene is TRBJ1-1, the V gene TRBV27; D not certain. Sequenced material: PBMCs, taken after an allogeneic stem cell transplant with post-transplant cyclophosphamide. The CDR3 coding sequence is TGTGCCAGCAGTTCCTCGAGGCTAAACACTGAAGCTTTCTTT. Its translation: CASSSSRLNTEAFF.